This TCR beta chain is drawn from a study of graft-versus-host responses after intestinal transplantation. On the study more broadly: Among the recipients, all got anti-thymocyte globulin induction and then tacrolimus and steroids for around 3 years.

The CDR3 has 16 amino acids. Per the germline V gene, CDR1 is MNHNY and CDR2 is SVGAGI (reference sequence). With V trimmed by 6 bases and J by 5 bases, 10 bases remained unmatched. Method: immunoSEQ multiplex PCR; TCRdb's copy keeps in-frame clones and lacks some. Among 50,000 or so clones listed, around nine tenths were seen once. The gene calls are TRBV6-6 and TRBJ1-4; 9 nucleotides match TRBD1. The specimen comprised PBMCs, sampled around 120 days after intestinal transplantation. This TCR came from a human patient who received an intestinal transplant, so some T cells may come from the graft donor. The CDR3 loop reads CASRRWGTGLNEKLFF. In nucleotides, the CDR3 is TGTGCCAGCAGACGCTGGGGGACAGGGTTAAATGAAAAACTGTTTTTT.